The clone carrying this T cell receptor (beta chain) was seen only a few times. The antigen remains unidentified. In germline, CDR1 is SGHTA, CDR2 FQGNSA. This CDR3 is built from 16 residues. V lost 4 bases to trimming and J lost 1 base, with 14 bases between them. The authors produced TCR alpha and TCR beta cDNA libraries with sample barcodes and UMIs by 5'RACE using constant-segment primers. Using its own MiXCR run on the 5' RACE reads, TCRdb lists one record per CDR3 protein. The data show approximately 98,000 distinct CDR3 sequences, 15% to 20% seen once. The record originates from a study of T-cell memory formation after mild COVID-19. General study findings and limits: The main location of contracting CD4+ clones was CM and EM, and that of contracting CD8+ clones was EMRA. Certain responding clones were present in pre-infection memory, suggesting participation of cross-reactive memory. Balance between CD4 and CD8 was seen in clones contracting day 15 to 85, and a CD4+ lean was seen in later expanders.

Sequenced input: PBMCs or a T cell subset sorted from them (not recorded which). The chain links TRBV7-2 to TRBJ1-3; D uncertain. The source is a man aged 18 to 30 who had mild COVID-19 (a few samples of this study predate the infection). Cell type and time point are not known. CDR3: CASSWAGRRSGNTIYF. In DNA, the CDR3 is TGTGCCAGCAGCTGGGCGGGCCGTAGGTCTGGAAACACCATATATTTT.